This T cell receptor beta chain was recorded in a study of T cells in Graves' hyperthyroidism and ophthalmopathy. It was RNA transcripts that yielded the amplified TCR beta CDR3 regions. A first-round RT-PCR of the TCR CDR3 used the HTBI primer set. TCRdb re-analysed the multiplex PCR reads in MiXCR, keeping a single row per CDR3 protein. The sample carries fewer than 650,000 distinct CDR3 sequences, approximately 15% recorded once. Study conclusions and caveats: From stable hyperthyroidism, ophthalmopathy was separated by a 13 V-J model. In the blood, most expanded thyroid clonotypes above 0.001 appeared as well.

The CDR3 contains 14 residues. V lost 4 bases, J lost 4 bases, and 13 bases lay in between. Germline V gene lookup returns CDR1 MNHNS and CDR2 SASEGT. Among the patients, aged 18 to 65, hyperthyroidism was newly diagnosed and had lasted under 2 months. With regard to this clonotype: Its target is unknown.

The sequence was obtained from a young woman with Graves' hyperthyroidism that later progressed to Graves' ophthalmopathy. Sequenced material: blood. The chain couples TRBV6-1 to TRBJ1-2; TRBD1 might be the D (6 bases). CDR3 DNA sequence: TGTGCCAGCAGTGGCCGGGACACTCCCTATGGCTACACCTTC. This translates into CASSGRDTPYGYTF.